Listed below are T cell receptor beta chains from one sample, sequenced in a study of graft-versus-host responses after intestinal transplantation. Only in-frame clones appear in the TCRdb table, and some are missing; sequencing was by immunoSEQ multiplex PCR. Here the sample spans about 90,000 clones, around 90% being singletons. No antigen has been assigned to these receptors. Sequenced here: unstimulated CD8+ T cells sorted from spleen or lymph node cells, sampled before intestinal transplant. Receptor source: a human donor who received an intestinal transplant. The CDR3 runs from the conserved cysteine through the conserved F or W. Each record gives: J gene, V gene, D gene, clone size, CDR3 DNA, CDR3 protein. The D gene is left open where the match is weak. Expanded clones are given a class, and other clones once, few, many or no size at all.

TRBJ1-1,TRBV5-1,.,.,TGCGCCAGCAGTTTATCGAACACTGAAGCTTTCTTT,CASSLSNTEAFF
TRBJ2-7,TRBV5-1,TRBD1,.,TGCGCCAGCAGCTTTTTACAGGGGTACGAGCAGTACTTC,CASSFLQGYEQYF
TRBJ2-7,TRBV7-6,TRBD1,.,TGTGCCAGCAGCCACGGGACAGGGGATGCCTACGAGCAGTACTTC,CASSHGTGDAYEQYF
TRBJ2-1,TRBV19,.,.,TGTGCCAGTAGCCAGACTGATACTGGCAATGAGCAGTTCTTC,CASSQTDTGNEQFF
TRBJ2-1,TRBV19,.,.,TGTGCCAGTAGTATTTGGGGGGAGAATGAGCAGTTCTTC,CASSIWGENEQFF
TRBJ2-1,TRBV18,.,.,TGTGCCAGCTCACCCTCACCGGGCAATGAGCAGTTCTTC,CASSPSPGNEQFF
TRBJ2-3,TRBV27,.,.,TGTGCCAGCAGCCCCCTACAGGGTGGGGTCCCAGATACGCAGTATTTT,CASSPLQGGVPDTQYF
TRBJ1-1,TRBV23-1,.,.,TGCGCCAGCAGTCAATCACAGGGCACTGAAGCTTTCTTT,CASSQSQGTEAFF
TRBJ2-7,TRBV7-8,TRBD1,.,TGTGCCAGCACCCCAGGGACAGGTATTTTCTACGAGCAGTACTTC,CASTPGTGIFYEQYF
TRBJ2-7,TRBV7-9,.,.,TGTGCCAGCAGCTTAACAGCCTCCTACGAGCAGTACTTC,CASSLTASYEQYF
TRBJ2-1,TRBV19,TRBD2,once,TGTGCCAGTACCCCCGGACTAGCGAACTACAATGAGCAGTTCTTC,CASTPGLANYNEQFF
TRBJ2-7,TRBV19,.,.,TGTGCCAGTAGTCCGCACTATTCCTACGAGCAGTACTTC,CASSPHYSYEQYF
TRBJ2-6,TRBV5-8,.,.,TGTGCCAGCAGCTTGGCGGCAGGGATGACCTCTGGGGCCAACGTCCTGACTTTC,CASSLAAGMTSGANVLTF
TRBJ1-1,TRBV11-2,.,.,TGTGCCAGCAGCCCTAGGTTGATCGGGAGTGGTTTGGACACTGAAGCTTTCTTT,CASSPRLIGSGLDTEAFF
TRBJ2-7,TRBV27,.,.,TGTGCCAGCAGTTTATCGAGGACCTACGAGCAGTACTTC,CASSLSRTYEQYF
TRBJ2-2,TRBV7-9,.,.,TGTGCCAGCAGCCGCGGCACCGGGGAGCTGTTTTTT,CASSRGTGELFF
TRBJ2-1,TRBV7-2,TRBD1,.,TGTGCCAGCAGCTTACTGACAGGGTTTCTCGGTGAGGAGTTCTTC,CASSLLTGFLGEEFF
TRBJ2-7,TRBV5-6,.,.,TGTGCCAGCAGCTTTTACGGCTCCTACGAGCAGTACTTC,CASSFYGSYEQYF
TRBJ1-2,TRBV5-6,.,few,TGTGCCAGCAGCTTGTTGCCAGGGTCAAACTATGGCTACACCTTC,CASSLLPGSNYGYTF
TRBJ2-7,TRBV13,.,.,TGTGCCAGCAGCTTGGAGCGGTCCTACGAGCAGTACTTC,CASSLERSYEQYF
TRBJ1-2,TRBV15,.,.,TGTGCCACCAGCAGAGTCCCAGGATCTAACTATGGCTACACCTTC,CATSRVPGSNYGYTF
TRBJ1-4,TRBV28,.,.,TGTGCCAGCAGTTTTGGAGGGACCGCTGAAAAACTGTTTTTT,CASSFGGTAEKLFF
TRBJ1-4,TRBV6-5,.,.,TGTGCCAGCAGCCTCGGGTCGAGTGAAAAACTGTTTTTT,CASSLGSSEKLFF
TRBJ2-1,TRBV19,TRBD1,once,TGTGCCAGTACAATAGGGACAGGGGGCGCTTACAATGAGCAGTTCTTC,CASTIGTGGAYNEQFF
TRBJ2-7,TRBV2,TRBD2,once,TGTGCCAGCTGGGGACTAGCCGCCTACGAGCAGTACTTC,CASWGLAAYEQYF
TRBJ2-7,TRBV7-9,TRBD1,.,TGTGCCAGCAGCTTTCGGACAGGCTACGAGCAGTACTTC,CASSFRTGYEQYF
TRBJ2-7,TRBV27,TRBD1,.,TGTGCCAGCAGTAATCGGGACAGTTCCTACGAGCAGTACTTC,CASSNRDSSYEQYF
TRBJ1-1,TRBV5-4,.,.,TGTGCCAGCAGTCCAGTGAACACTGAAGCTTTCTTT,CASSPVNTEAFF
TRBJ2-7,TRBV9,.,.,TGTGCCAGCAGCGTATTCCCCGGGACCTACGAGCAGTACTTC,CASSVFPGTYEQYF
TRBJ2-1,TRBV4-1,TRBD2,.,TGCGCCAGCAGCCAAGATCTAGCGGGCAGCTACAATGAGCAGTTCTTC,CASSQDLAGSYNEQFF
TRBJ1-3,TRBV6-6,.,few,TGTGCCAGCAGTTCCACCGCGTCTGGAAACACCATATATTTT,CASSSTASGNTIYF
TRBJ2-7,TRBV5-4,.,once,TGTGCCAGCAGCTTCGAGGGATTCTCCTACGAGCAGTACTTC,CASSFEGFSYEQYF
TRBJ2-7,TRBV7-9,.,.,TGTGCCAGCAGCGGTTTGGACATCTCAAGCTCCTACGAGCAGTACTTC,CASSGLDISSSYEQYF
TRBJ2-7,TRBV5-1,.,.,TGCGCCAGCAGCTTGAGCGGCTACGAGCAGTACTTC,CASSLSGYEQYF
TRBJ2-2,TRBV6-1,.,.,TGTGCCAGCAGTGAATTGGGGCGCGACACCGGGGAGCTGTTTTTT,CASSELGRDTGELFF
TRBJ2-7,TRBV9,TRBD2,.,TGTGCCAGCAGCGTAGCAGGGACTAGCTTACTCTACGAGCAGTACTTC,CASSVAGTSLLYEQYF
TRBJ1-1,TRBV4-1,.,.,TGCGCCAGCAGACTTCGATCCGGGAACACTGAAGCTTTCTTT,CASRLRSGNTEAFF
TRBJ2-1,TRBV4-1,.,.,TGCGCCAGCAGCCAAGATCTGGCCGGGAATGAGCAGTTCTTC,CASSQDLAGNEQFF
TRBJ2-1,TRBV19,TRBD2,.,TGTGCCAGTAGTATTGGGGCGGGAGCCTACAATGAGCAGTTCTTC,CASSIGAGAYNEQFF
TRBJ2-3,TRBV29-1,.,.,TGCAGCGTATCGGGGGATGAGCTGGGGCGTGGCACAGATACGCAGTATTTT,CSVSGDELGRGTDTQYF
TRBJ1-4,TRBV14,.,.,TGTGCCAGCAGCCAAGACTTCTCTGCAACTAATGAAAAACTGTTTTTT,CASSQDFSATNEKLFF
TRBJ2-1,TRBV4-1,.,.,TGCGCCAGCAGCCAAGTTCAGGGTAAGGCTTACAATGAGCAGTTCTTC,CASSQVQGKAYNEQFF
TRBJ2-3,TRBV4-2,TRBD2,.,TGTGCCAGCAGCCAAACTGGACTAGAGATTCAGTATTTT,CASSQTGLEIQYF
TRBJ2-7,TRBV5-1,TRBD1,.,TGCGCCAGCAGCCCAGCACAGGGGGCGTTATTTTCCGAGCAGTACTTC,CASSPAQGALFSEQYF
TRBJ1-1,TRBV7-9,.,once,TGTGCCAGCAGCTTAGGATCGGGATGGACGGAGAACACTGAAGCTTTCTTT,CASSLGSGWTENTEAFF
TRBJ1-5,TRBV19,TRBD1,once,TGTGCCAGTAGTATAGGGGCAGGGGGACAGCCCCAGCATTTT,CASSIGAGGQPQHF
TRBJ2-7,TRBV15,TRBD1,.,TGTGCCACCAGCTATGGAAGGACAGGGACCTACGAGCAGTACTTC,CATSYGRTGTYEQYF
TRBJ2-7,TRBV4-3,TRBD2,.,TGCGCCAGCAGCCCAAGCGGGAGGTCCTCCTACGAGCAGTACTTC,CASSPSGRSSYEQYF
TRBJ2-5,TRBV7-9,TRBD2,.,TGTGCCAGCAGCCCCGTTGCCACGGCTAGCGGGAGTTTAGAGACCCAGTACTTC,CASSPVATASGSLETQYF
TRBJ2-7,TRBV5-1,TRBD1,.,TGCGCCAGCAGCCCTCGGGACAGGAGGGACGATTGGGAGCAGTACTTC,CASSPRDRRDDWEQYF